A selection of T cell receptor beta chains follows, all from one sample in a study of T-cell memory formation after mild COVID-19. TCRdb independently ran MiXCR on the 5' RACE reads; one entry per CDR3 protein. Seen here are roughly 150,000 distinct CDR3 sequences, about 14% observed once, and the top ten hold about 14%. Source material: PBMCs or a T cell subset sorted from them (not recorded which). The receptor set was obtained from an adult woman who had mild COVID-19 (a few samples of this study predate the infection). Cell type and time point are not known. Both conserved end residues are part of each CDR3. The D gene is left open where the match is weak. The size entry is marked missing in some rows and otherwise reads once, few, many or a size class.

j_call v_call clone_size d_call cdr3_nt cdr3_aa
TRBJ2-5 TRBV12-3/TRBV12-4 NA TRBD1 TGTGCCAGCAGTTTATTGGGACAGACATACCAAGAGACCCAGTACTTC CASSLLGQTYQETQYF
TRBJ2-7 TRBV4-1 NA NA TGCGCCAGCAGCCAAGATAAAGCACTAGTGATCGAGCAGTACTTC CASSQDKALVIEQYF
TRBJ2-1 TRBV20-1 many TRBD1 TGCAGTGCTGACAGGGGACCCTACAATGAGCAGTTCTTC CSADRGPYNEQFF
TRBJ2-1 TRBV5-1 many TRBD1 TGCGCCAGCAGCTTGGCCCCGACAGGGGACAATGAGCAGTTCTTC CASSLAPTGDNEQFF
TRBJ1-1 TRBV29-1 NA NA TGCAGCGTTGAAGATCAGGCGTACACTGAAGCTTTCTTT CSVEDQAYTEAFF
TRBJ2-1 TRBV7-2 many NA TGTGCCAGCAGCTTAGCGCAGGCAGTCAGGGGTAATGAGCAGTTCTTC CASSLAQAVRGNEQFF
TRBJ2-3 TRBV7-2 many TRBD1 TGTGCCAGCAGCTTTGGACAGGGCAAAGATACGCAGTATTTT CASSFGQGKDTQYF
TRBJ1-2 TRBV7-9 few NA TGTGCCAGCAGCTTAGCGTTACAGGGTGGCTACACCTTC CASSLALQGGYTF
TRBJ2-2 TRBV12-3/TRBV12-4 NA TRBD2 TGTGCCAGCAGTTTAGCTGGGACTAGCGGGAGGTTCGGGGAGCTGTTTTTT CASSLAGTSGRFGELFF
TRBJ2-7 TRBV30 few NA TGTGCCTGGAGCTACTCCTACGAGCAGTACTTC CAWSYSYEQYF
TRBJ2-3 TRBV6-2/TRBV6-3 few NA TGTGCCAGCAGTCAAGCCCTAGCGACCGATACGCAGTATTTT CASSQALATDTQYF
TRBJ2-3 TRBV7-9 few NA TGTGCCAGCAGCTTGTCTCCAGATGGAACAGATACGCAGTATTTT CASSLSPDGTDTQYF
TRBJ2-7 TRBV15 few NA TGTGCCACCAGCAGAGATCGAGGGGGGTACGAGCAGTACTTC CATSRDRGGYEQYF
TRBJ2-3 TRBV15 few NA TGTGCCACCAGCAGTTTCACGGGACTTGATGATACGCAGTATTTT CATSSFTGLDDTQYF
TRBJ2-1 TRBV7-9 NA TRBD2 TGTGCCAGCAGAACAGAGCTAGCGGGGGGCTCCTACAATGAGCAGTTCTTC CASRTELAGGSYNEQFF
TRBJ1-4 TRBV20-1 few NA TGCAGTGCTAGTAATGAAAAACTGTTTTTT CSASNEKLFF
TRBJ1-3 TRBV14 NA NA TGTGCCAGCAGCCGAAGCTCTGGAAACACCATATATTTT CASSRSSGNTIYF
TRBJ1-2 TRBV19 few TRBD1 TGTGCCAGTAGCTGGGACAGGGGCAATGGCTACACCTTC CASSWDRGNGYTF
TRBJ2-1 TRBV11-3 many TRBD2 TGTGCCAGCAGCTTAGCTGTCTTAATGCCTACTAGCGGGAGTGTGTACAATGAGCAGTTCTTC CASSLAVLMPTSGSVYNEQFF
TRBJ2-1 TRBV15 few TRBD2 TGTGCCACCAGCAGAGATCAGGCTAGCGGGGGTTGGTACAATGAGCAGTTCTTC CATSRDQASGGWYNEQFF
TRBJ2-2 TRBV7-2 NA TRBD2 TGTGCCAGCAGCTTACGGCTAGCGGGGGACACCGGGGAGCTGTTTTTT CASSLRLAGDTGELFF
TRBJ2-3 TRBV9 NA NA TGTGCCAGCGCGTTCAGGGGCGCGGCGGCAGATACGCAGTATTTT CASAFRGAAADTQYF
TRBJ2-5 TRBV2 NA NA TGTGCCAGCAGTGAAGGGACACCTGCTCAAGAGACCCAGTACTTC CASSEGTPAQETQYF
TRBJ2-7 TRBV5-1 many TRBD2 TGTGCCAGCAGCTCCACTAGCGGGACCTACGAGCAGTACTTC CASSSTSGTYEQYF
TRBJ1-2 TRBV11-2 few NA TGTGCCAGCAGCCCTCGGGGGGAAAGCTATGGCTACACCTTC CASSPRGESYGYTF
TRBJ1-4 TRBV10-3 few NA TGTGCCATCTCCTCTACACTGGATGAAAAACTGTTTTTT CAISSTLDEKLFF
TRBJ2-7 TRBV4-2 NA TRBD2 TGTGCCAGCAGCCAAGACGTAGCGGGGAGCTCCTACGAGCAGTACTTC CASSQDVAGSSYEQYF
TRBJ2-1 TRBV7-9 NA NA TGTGCCAGCAGCCAAGTACTGACGGATGAGCAGTTCTTC CASSQVLTDEQFF
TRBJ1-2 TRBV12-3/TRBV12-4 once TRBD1 TGTGCCAGCAGTTTAGGACCGGGACAGAAAGTTGGCTACACCTTC CASSLGPGQKVGYTF
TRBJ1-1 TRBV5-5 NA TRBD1 TGTGCCAGCAGCCTGGACAGGTTGAACACTGAAGCTTTCTTT CASSLDRLNTEAFF
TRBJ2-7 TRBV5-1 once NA TGCGCCAGCACCTCCTCCCCGTCCTACGAGCAGTACTTC CASTSSPSYEQYF
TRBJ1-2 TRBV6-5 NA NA TGTGCCAGCAGCTTCGATGTTCTTTCGCTAACCTTC CASSFDVLSLTF
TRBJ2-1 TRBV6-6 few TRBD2 TGTGCCAGCAGTCGTCTAGCAGCGGGAGCCGTCTACAATGAGCAGTTCTTC CASSRLAAGAVYNEQFF
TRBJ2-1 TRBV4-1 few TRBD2 TGCGCCAGCAGCCAACTAGCGGGGTTGTACAATGAGCAGTTCTTC CASSQLAGLYNEQFF
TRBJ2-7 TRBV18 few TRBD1 TGTGCCAGCTCACCCGGGACAGGGTTGGACGAGCAGTACTTC CASSPGTGLDEQYF
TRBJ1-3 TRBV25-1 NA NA TGTGCCAGCAAGGGTGACCAGCACACCATATATTTT CASKGDQHTIYF
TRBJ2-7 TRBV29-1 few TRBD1 TGCAGCGTTGAAGTTCCAGGGGGATCCTACGAGCAGTACTTC CSVEVPGGSYEQYF
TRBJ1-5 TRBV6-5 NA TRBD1 TGTGCCAGCAGGAGACAGGGCGGCAATCAGCCCCAGCATTTT CASRRQGGNQPQHF
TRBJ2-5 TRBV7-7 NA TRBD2 TGTGCCAGCAGCGTAGCGGGGGGATACCAAGAGACCCAGTACTTC CASSVAGGYQETQYF
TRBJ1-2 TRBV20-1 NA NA TGCAGTGCTAGAGTGCAGGGCTCTAACTATGGCTACACCTTC CSARVQGSNYGYTF
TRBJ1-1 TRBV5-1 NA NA TGCGCCAGCAGCTTGGGAAGAAGGATTTCTGAAGCTTTCTTT CASSLGRRISEAFF
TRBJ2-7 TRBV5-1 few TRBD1 TGCGCCAGCAGCTTGGACCGGGGCGGGCAGGGGGCCTACGAGCAGTACTTC CASSLDRGGQGAYEQYF
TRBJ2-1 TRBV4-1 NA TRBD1 TGCGCCAGCAGCCGACAGGGGGGTTCCTACAATGAGCAGTTCTTC CASSRQGGSYNEQFF
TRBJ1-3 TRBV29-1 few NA TGCAGCGTTGTACTACAAGGTGGAAACACCATATATTTT CSVVLQGGNTIYF
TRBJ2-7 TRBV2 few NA TGTGCCAGCAGTGAGTTGGGGGAAAGTTACCCCTACGAGCAGTACTTC CASSELGESYPYEQYF
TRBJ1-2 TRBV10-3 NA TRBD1 TGTGCCATCAGTGAGTCGACGGTGGGACAGATCTATGGCTACACCTTC CAISESTVGQIYGYTF
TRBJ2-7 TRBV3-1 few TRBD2 TGTGCCAGCAGCCACTTCGGGGAGGGCGAGCAGTACTTC CASSHFGEGEQYF
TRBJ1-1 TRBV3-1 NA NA TGTGCCAGCAGCCAAGCTGGGGCAGGCACTGAAGCTTTCTTT CASSQAGAGTEAFF
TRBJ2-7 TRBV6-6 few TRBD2 TGTGCCAGCAGCCTCCTAGCGGGAGAAGCCTACGAGCAGTACTTC CASSLLAGEAYEQYF
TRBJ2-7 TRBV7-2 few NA TGTGCCAGCAGCTTAGAAGCCGGGTACTCCTACGAGCAGTACTTC CASSLEAGYSYEQYF
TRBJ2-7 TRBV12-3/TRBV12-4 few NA TGTGCCAGCAGTAGAAAACCACTCTCCTACGAGCAGTACTTC CASSRKPLSYEQYF
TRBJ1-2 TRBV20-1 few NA TGCAGTGCTAGAGTTTCGTCCTATGGCTACACCTTC CSARVSSYGYTF
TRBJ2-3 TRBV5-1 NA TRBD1 TGCGCCAGCAGCCCGAAACAGGGGATGGGGACAGATACGCAGTATTTT CASSPKQGMGTDTQYF
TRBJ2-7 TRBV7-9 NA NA TGTGCCAGCAGCCCCACCCCGGACTACGAGCAGTACTTC CASSPTPDYEQYF
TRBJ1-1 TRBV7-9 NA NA TGTGCCAGCAGCCCCGCACTGGGGGCCCACACTGAAGCTTTCTTT CASSPALGAHTEAFF
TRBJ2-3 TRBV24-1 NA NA TGTGCCACCAGTGAGGGGACGGCAGATACGCAGTATTTT CATSEGTADTQYF
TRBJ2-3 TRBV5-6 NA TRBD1 TGTGCCAGCAGCTCACCGGGACAGGATCTTGATACGCAGTATTTT CASSSPGQDLDTQYF